A single sample is the source of the 7 T cell receptor beta chains below, sequenced in a study of T cell repertoires in cytomegalovirus infection. TCRdb reprocessed the reads via MiXCR and lists one record per CDR3 protein. Of about 360,000 distinct CDR3 sequences listed, less than 20% were seen once; the top ten hold approximately 10%. Sequencing used PBMCs. These TCRs come from a human donor in good health (CMV status not recorded). Some clones in this sample may be carry-over from other donors' samples.

V and J are TRBV7-8 and TRBJ2-2; TRBD2 matches at 12 bases. Germline values: CDR1 SGHVS, CDR2 FQNEAQ. J lost 8 bases, V lost 5 bases, and 9 bases had no gene match. The CDR3 loop spans 16 amino acids. The CDR3 sequence: CASSPRTSGNKGELFF. The CDR3, as DNA: TGTGCCAGCAGCCCTCGGACTAGCGGGAATAAGGGGGAGCTGTTTTTT.

The chain couples TRBV12-3 or TRBV12-4 to TRBJ2-1; TRBD2 might be the D (6 bases). Deletions cut 7 bases from V and 1 base from J, with 20 bases between. This CDR3 contains 17 residues. CDR3 sequence: CASTLSWRESSYNEQFF. For the CDR3, the DNA is TGTGCCAGCACCTTATCCTGGCGGGAATCGTCCTACAATGAGCAGTTCTTC.

The chain employs TRBV20-1 and TRBJ2-5, with D hard to call. V lost 3 bases and J 3 bases, leaving 11 bases between the germline ends. There are 13 residues in the CDR3. Germline CDR1 DFQATT, CDR2 SNEGSKA (reference sequence). The CDR3 DNA sequence: TGCAGTGCTAGTTCGGACCATAAAGAGACCCAGTACTTC. This codes for CSASSDHKETQYF.

Details on this clonotype: A single base separates this from a much larger clone, so it may be a read error. The V and J genes are TRBV7-2 and TRBJ2-1, with unresolved D. Trimming pared 5 bases from V and 10 bases from J, leaving 15 bases between. There are 13 residues in the CDR3. Germline V gene lookup returns CDR1 SGHTA and CDR2 FQGNSA. Here the CDR3 DNA reads TGTGCCAGCAGCGGGTACACCTCCAAGGAGCAGTTCTTC. It yields the protein CASSGYTSKEQFF.

This clonotype was seen only a few times. The rearrangement uses TRBV6-6 and TRBJ1-5; no firm D call. This CDR3 is built from 16 residues. Germline V CDR1 and CDR2: MNHNY, SVGAGI (reference sequence). V lost 1 base to trimming and J lost 1 base, with 11 bases between them. CDR3 sequence reads: CASSYYRQESNQPQHF. DNA of the CDR3: TGTGCCAGCAGTTACTATAGGCAGGAGAGCAATCAGCCCCAGCATTTT.

The rearrangement uses TRBV29-1 and TRBJ2-4; tentative D call: TRBD1 (5 bases). This CDR3 is built from 14 residues. V was pared by 7 bases and J by 8 bases, with 21 bases between. Germline CDR1 is SQVTM and CDR2 is ANQGSEA. CDR3 DNA: TGCAGCGCCGTAGTTAGGGGTGCGGTGGACATTCAGTACTTC. It codes for CSAVVRGAVDIQYF.

Comments on this clonotype: Relative to the germline gene, one junction end is altered; a read error may explain this. This chain uses TRBV12-3 or TRBV12-4 with TRBJ1-3; D is unresolved. The CDR3 runs to 13 residues. CDR3 DNA sequence: TGTGCCAGCCGTTTGGTTTCTGGAAACACCATATATTTT. Amino acids: CASRLVSGNTIYF.